The present T cell receptor (beta chain) was sequenced within a study of spatial heterogeneity in lung cancer. There are many counts of this clonotype. Because this beta chain is a stray read in a library intended to capture alpha chains, its abundance should not be given much weight. TCRdb independently ran MiXCR on the 5' RACE reads; one entry per CDR3 protein. The table has under 8,000 distinct CDR3 sequences, around 3.6% seen once. The time point is: sample taken at primary tumor resection. Unsorted whole RNA from tumor, nontumor lung or frozen PBMC underwent sequencing. The donor population consisted of approximately 68 patients with untreated, early-stage non-small cell lung cancer. The V gene lost 2 bases and the J gene lost 12 bases, with 26 bases spanning the gap. CDR1 and CDR2 (germline): DFQATT, SNEGSKA (reference sequence). The CDR3 runs to 17 residues.

This TCR was sampled from a female donor with early-stage non-small cell lung cancer. Here the sequenced sample was normal lung tissue next to the tumor, taken at surgery. V gene TRBV20-1 combines with J gene TRBJ1-6, with a weak D call TRBD1 (5 bases). The CDR3 nucleotides read TGCAGTGCTAGACTCGGGGGTAGGAGGGGCAGGTCCGGACCCCTCCACTTT. Translated, it gives CSARLGGRRGRSGPLHF.